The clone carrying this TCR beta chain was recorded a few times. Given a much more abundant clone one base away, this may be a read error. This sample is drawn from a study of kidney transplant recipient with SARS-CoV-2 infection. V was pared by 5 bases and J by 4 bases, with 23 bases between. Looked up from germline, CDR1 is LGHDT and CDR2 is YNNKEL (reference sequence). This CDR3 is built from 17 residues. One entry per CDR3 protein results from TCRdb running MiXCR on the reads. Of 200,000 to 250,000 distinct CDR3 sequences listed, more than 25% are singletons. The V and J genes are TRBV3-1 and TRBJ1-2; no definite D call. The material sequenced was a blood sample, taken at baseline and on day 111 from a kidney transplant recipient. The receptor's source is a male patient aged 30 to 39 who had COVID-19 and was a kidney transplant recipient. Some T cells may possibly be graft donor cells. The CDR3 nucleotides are TGTGCCAGCAGCAATTTAGACACCCTTCGAAAGACCTATGGCTACACCTTC. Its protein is CASSNLDTLRKTYGYTF.